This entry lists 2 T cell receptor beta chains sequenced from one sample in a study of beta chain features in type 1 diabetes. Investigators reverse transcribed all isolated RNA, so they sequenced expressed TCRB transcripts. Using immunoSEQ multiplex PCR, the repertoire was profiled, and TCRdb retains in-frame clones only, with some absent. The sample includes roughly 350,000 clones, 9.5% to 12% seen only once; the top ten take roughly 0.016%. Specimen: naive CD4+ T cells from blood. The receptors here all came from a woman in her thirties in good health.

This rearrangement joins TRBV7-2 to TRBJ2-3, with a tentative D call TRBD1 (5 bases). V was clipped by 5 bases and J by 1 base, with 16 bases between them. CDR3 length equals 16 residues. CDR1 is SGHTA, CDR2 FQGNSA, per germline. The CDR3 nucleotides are TGTGCCAGCAGCCCGCAGGGTCTTGGAGGCACAGATACGCAGTATTTT. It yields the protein CASSPQGLGGTDTQYF.

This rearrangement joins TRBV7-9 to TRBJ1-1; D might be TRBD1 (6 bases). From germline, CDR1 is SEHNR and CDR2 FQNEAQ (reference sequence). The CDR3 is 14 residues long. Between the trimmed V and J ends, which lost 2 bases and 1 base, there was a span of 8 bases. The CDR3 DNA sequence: TGTGCCAGCAGCTTAAAACAGGGGAACACTGAAGCTTTCTTT. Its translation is CASSLKQGNTEAFF.